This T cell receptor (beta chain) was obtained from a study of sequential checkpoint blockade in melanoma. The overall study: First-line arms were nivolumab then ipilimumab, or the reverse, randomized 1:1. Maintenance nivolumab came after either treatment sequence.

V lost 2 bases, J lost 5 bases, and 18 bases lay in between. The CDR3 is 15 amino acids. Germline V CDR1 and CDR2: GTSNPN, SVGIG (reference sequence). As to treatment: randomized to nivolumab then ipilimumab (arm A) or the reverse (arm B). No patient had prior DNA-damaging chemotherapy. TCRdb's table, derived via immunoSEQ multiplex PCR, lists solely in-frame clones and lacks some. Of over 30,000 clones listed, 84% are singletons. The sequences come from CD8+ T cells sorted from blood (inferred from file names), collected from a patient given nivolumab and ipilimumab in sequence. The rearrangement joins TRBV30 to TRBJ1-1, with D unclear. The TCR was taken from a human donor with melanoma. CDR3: CAWSWSTRDLTEAFF. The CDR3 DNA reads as TGTGCCTGGAGTTGGTCAACGAGGGATTTGACTGAAGCTTTCTTT.